At least ten counts were recorded for the clone carrying this T cell receptor (beta chain). Its antigen is unidentified. CDR3 length: 13 amino acids. Germline values: CDR1 MDHEN, CDR2 SYDVKM. V was cut by 11 bases and J by 0 bases, with 11 bases left in between. The library tagged individual cDNA molecules with unique molecular identifiers. TCRdb ran MiXCR on the 5' RACE reads and lists one entry per CDR3 protein. The sample contains 120,000 to 150,000 distinct CDR3 sequences, approximately 4% of which appear only once. Unseparated into fractions, whole blood served as the source from which total RNA was extracted. This entry comes from a study of human T cells and chemical hapten exposure. Overall study results and limits: Unchanged with DPC sensitization were TCRs above 1 in 1000 frequency.

This sequence joins TRBV28 and TRBJ2-1; TRBD2 is a possible D gene (5 bases). The source is a female donor in good health. CDR3 loop: CASHEGSYNEQFF. As DNA, the CDR3 is TGTGCCTCTCACGAGGGCTCCTACAATGAGCAGTTCTTC.